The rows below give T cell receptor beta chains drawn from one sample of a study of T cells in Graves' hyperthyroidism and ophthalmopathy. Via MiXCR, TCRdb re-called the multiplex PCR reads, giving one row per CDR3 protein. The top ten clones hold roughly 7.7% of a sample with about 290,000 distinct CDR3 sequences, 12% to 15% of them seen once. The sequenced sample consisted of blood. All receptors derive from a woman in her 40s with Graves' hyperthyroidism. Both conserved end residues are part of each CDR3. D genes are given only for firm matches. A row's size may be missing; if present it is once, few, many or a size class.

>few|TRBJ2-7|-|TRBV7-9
CASSPKVRSGDEQYF
TGTGCCAGCAGCCCCAAAGTCCGGTCGGGTGACGAGCAGTACTTC
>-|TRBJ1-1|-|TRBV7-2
CASSLYRTLNTEAFF
TGTGCCAGCAGCTTATATCGGACACTGAACACTGAAGCTTTCTTT
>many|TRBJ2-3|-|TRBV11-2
CASSFYRDADTQYF
TGTGCCAGCAGCTTCTACAGGGACGCAGATACGCAGTATTTT
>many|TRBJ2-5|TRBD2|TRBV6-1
CASSPWGGKETQYF
TGTGCCAGCAGCCCTTGGGGGGGAAAAGAGACCCAGTACTTC
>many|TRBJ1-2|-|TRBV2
CASRSGQSYGYTF
TGTGCCAGCAGATCGGGACAATCCTATGGCTACACCTTC
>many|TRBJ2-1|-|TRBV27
CASSLKGLGTYEQFF
TGTGCCAGCAGTTTGAAAGGGTTAGGGACCTATGAGCAGTTCTTC
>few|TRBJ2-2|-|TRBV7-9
CASSSTISRSGANTGELFF
TGTGCCAGCAGCTCCACCATTTCAAGGAGCGGTGCAAACACCGGGGAGCTGTTTTTT
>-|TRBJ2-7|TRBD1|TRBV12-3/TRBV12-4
CASSSGQGEHEQYF
TGTGCCAGCAGTTCTGGACAGGGGGAACACGAGCAGTACTTC
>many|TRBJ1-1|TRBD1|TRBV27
CASSLRTGGMANTEAFF
TGTGCCAGCAGCCTCCGGACAGGGGGGATGGCGAACACTGAAGCTTTCTTT
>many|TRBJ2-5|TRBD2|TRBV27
CASSVAGMTETQYF
TGTGCCAGCAGCGTAGCGGGAATGACGGAGACCCAGTACTTC
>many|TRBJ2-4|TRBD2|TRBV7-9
CASSPPPLLAGGHIQYF
TGTGCCAGCAGTCCGCCCCCCCTACTAGCGGGAGGTCACATTCAGTACTTC
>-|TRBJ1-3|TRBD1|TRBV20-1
CSARDAAYRGGNTIYF
TGCAGTGCTAGAGACGCCGCCTACAGGGGTGGAAACACCATATATTTT
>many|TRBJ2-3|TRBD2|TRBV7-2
CASSLVTSGRMDTQYF
TGTGCCAGCAGCTTAGTAACTAGCGGGAGGATGGATACGCAGTATTTT
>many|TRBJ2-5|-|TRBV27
CASSFGYQETQYF
TGTGCCAGCAGTTTCGGGTACCAAGAGACCCAGTACTTC
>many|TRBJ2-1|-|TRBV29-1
CSALSDILNEQFF
TGCAGCGCTCTTTCGGACATCCTCAATGAGCAGTTCTTC
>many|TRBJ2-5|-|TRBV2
CASSEASSSGIETQYF
TGTGCCAGCAGTGAAGCCAGCAGTTCGGGGATTGAGACCCAGTACTTC
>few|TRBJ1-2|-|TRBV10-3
CAISDSGVGYTF
TGTGCCATCAGTGATTCCGGGGTTGGCTACACCTTC
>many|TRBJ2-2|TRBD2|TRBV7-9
CASSPGRLAGGTGELFF
TGTGCCAGCAGCCCCGGTCGGCTAGCGGGAGGAACCGGGGAGCTGTTTTTT
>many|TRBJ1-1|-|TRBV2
CASSGDVNTEAFF
TGTGCCAGCAGTGGGGATGTGAACACTGAAGCTTTCTTT
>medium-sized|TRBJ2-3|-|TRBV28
CASEHPTKDTQYF
TGTGCCAGCGAACACCCTACAAAGGATACGCAGTATTTT
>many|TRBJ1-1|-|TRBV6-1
CASSYPLGQTEAFF
TGTGCCAGCAGTTACCCACTAGGACAGACAGAAGCTTTCTTT
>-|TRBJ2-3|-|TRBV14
CASSQLALGTQYF
TGTGCCAGCAGCCAATTGGCGCTCGGTACGCAGTATTTT
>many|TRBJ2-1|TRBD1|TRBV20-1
CSARDPTGGDEQFF
TGCAGTGCTAGAGATCCGACAGGGGGTGATGAGCAGTTCTTC
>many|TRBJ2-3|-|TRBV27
CASTTYASFADTQYF
TGTGCCAGCACCACCTATGCCTCCTTCGCAGATACGCAGTATTTT
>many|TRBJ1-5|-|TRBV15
CATSREVVSSGQPQHF
TGTGCCACCAGCAGAGAGGTAGTGAGTTCAGGTCAGCCCCAGCATTTT
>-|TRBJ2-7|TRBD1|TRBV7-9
CASSLGDRAGEQYF
TGTGCCAGCAGCTTAGGGGACAGGGCTGGCGAGCAGTACTTC
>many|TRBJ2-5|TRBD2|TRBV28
CASSSPTSGREETQYF
TGTGCCAGCAGTTCCCCGACTAGCGGGAGGGAAGAGACCCAGTACTTC
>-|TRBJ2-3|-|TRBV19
CASQRSASTDTQYF
TGTGCCAGCCAAAGGTCCGCCTCCACAGATACGCAGTATTTT
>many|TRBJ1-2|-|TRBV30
CAWSVGEGTYGYTF
TGTGCCTGGAGTGTAGGGGAAGGGACATATGGCTACACCTTC
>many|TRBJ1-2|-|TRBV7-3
CASSSGTQGPYTF
TGTGCCAGCAGCTCCGGGACCCAAGGTCCCTACACCTTC
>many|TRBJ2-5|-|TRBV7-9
CASRHQGGEETQYF
TGTGCCAGCAGGCATCAGGGGGGTGAAGAGACCCAGTACTTC
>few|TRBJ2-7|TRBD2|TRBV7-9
CASSLSGLAGVGEQYF
TGTGCCAGCAGCTTATCGGGACTAGCGGGAGTTGGCGAGCAGTACTTC
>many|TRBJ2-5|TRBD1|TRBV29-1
CSAKTGSNPEETQYF
TGCAGCGCCAAGACAGGGAGCAATCCGGAGGAGACCCAGTACTTC
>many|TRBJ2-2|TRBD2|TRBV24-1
CATSDSPGGSTGELFF
TGTGCCACCAGTGATTCTCCGGGCGGGAGCACCGGGGAGCTGTTTTTT
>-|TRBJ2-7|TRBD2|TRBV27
CASSLGLAGGPGEQYF
TGTGCCAGCAGTTTAGGACTAGCGGGAGGGCCGGGCGAGCAGTACTTC
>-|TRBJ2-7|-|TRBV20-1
CSVPPPTGPIYEQYF
TGCAGTGTTCCCCCGCCGACAGGTCCGATCTACGAGCAGTACTTC
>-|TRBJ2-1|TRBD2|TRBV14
CASSPGSGRPTYNEQFF
TGTGCCAGCAGCCCGGGAAGCGGGAGGCCTACCTACAATGAGCAGTTCTTC
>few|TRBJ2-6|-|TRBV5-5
CASSLAPSGANVLTF
TGTGCCAGCAGCTTGGCTCCCTCTGGGGCCAACGTCCTGACTTTC
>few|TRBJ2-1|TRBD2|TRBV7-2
CASSRLSGNYNEQFF
TGTGCCAGCTCCCGCCTTAGCGGGAACTACAATGAGCAGTTCTTC
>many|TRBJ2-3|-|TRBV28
CASSRRDTDTQYF
TGTGCCAGCAGCCGCAGGGACACAGATACGCAGTATTTT
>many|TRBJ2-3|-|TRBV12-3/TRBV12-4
CASSPSRGSSTDTQYF
TGTGCCAGCAGTCCTTCCCGGGGTAGTTCCACAGATACGCAGTATTTT
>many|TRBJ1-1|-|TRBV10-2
CASLWGFENTEAFF
TGCGCCAGCTTATGGGGTTTTGAGAACACTGAAGCTTTCTTT
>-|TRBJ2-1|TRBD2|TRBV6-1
CASKSTSGSVMGEQFF
TGTGCCAGCAAATCAACTAGCGGTTCAGTGATGGGTGAGCAGTTCTTC
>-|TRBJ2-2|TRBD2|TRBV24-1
CATSSWTSGNPGELFF
TGTGCCACCAGTTCCTGGACTAGCGGGAACCCCGGGGAGCTGTTTTTT
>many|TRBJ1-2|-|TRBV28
CASSRPQGNYGYTF
TGTGCCAGCAGTAGACCACAGGGAAACTATGGCTACACCTTC